Listed here are 22 T cell receptor beta chains from one sample, sequenced in a study of blood T cell repertoires in COVID-19. Generated by immunoSEQ multiplex PCR, the TCRdb table keeps only in-frame clones and is missing some. The table has some 240,000 clones, roughly 76% seen once. The sequenced sample was peripheral blood. These receptor sequences come from a woman older than 75 with COVID-19, enrolled during active disease.

This rearrangement joins TRBV5-5 to TRBJ1-2; the match to TRBD1 covers 7 bases. V was clipped by 4 bases and J by 1 base; unmatched bases: 10. The CDR3 covers 16 residues. CDR1 is SGHKS and CDR2 is YYEKEE in the germline V gene (reference sequence). CDR3 residues: CASSTQEGAGNYGYTF. DNA of the CDR3: TGTGCCAGCAGCACGCAAGAGGGGGCGGGTAACTATGGCTACACCTTC.

CDR3 in DNA: TGTGCCAGCAGTTTCGGACATGGATATGGCTACACCTTC. This sequence encodes CASSFGHGYGYTF. V usage is TRBV28 and J usage is TRBJ1-2, with a weak D call TRBD1 (5 bases). The CDR3 is 13 amino acids. Germline CDR1 MDHEN, CDR2 SYDVKM. V shed 3 bases and J shed 5 bases, with 10 bases lying between them.

The chain joins TRBV6-4 to TRBJ1-2, with TRBD1 matching over 7 bases. The V gene's germline CDR1 is MRHNA and CDR2 SNTAGT. The CDR3 length is 13 residues. After removal of 9 bases from V and 5 bases from J, the junction contained 9 bases not matched to a gene. CDR3 region: CARKLTGVYGYTF. The CDR3, as DNA: TGTGCCAGAAAGCTCACAGGGGTTTATGGCTACACCTTC.

V and J are TRBV7-9 and TRBJ2-6; perhaps TRBD2 as D (7 bases). The CDR3 sequence is 17 residues long. Trimming left V 5 bases short and J 0 bases short, with 14 bases between. Germline-derived CDR1 and CDR2 are SEHNR and FQNEAQ (reference sequence). In DNA, the CDR3 is TGTGCCAGCAGCCCCCGGGGGGCCGGCTCTGGGGCCAACGTCCTGACTTTC. Residues: CASSPRGAGSGANVLTF.

The chain links TRBV2 to TRBJ1-1; possible D gene TRBD1, 5 bases. V lost 6 bases to trimming and J lost 1 base, with 15 bases between them. The length of the CDR3 is 15 residues. CDR1 and CDR2 from the germline V gene are SNHLY and FYNNEI. CDR3 DNA sequence: TGTGCCAGCAGGAAACTCAGGGAAGGGAACACTGAAGCTTTCTTT. Its protein product is CASRKLREGNTEAFF.

The V gene is TRBV6-4, the J gene TRBJ2-2; TRBD2 might be the D (5 bases). This CDR3 contains 14 residues. Trimming took off 3 bases at V and 6 bases at J, with 11 bases between the two ends. Per the germline V gene, CDR1 is MRHNA and CDR2 is SNTAGT. Written as DNA, the CDR3 is TGTGCCAGCAGTGAACGGGGAACACCCGGGGAGCTGTTTTTT. Translating gives CASSERGTPGELFF.

This chain links TRBV2 with TRBJ1-3, with 7 bases fitting TRBD1. The germline gives CDR1 SNHLY, CDR2 FYNNEI. This CDR3 contains 14 residues. With V trimmed by 6 bases and J by 4 bases, 6 bases remained unmatched. The CDR3 here is CASSLTGVGNTIYF. Here the CDR3 DNA reads TGTGCCAGCAGCCTCACAGGGGTCGGAAACACCATATATTTT.

The chain joins TRBV6-5 to TRBJ2-7; TRBD1 is a possible D gene (6 bases). The CDR3 covers 14 residues. V was clipped by 6 bases and J by 1 base, with 13 bases between them. Per germline, CDR1 MNHEY and CDR2 SVGAGI. The CDR3 DNA sequence: TGTGCCAGCAGCGGAAGAGGGGGTTCCTACGAGCAGTACTTC. As protein: CASSGRGGSYEQYF.

The chain couples TRBV6-5 to TRBJ1-1, with 10 positions matching TRBD1. Germline V gene lookup returns CDR1 MNHEY and CDR2 SVGAGI. J was trimmed by 8 bases and V by 3 bases; bases with no gene match: 12. The CDR3 totals 16 residues. This CDR3 is CASSYSGTGALAEAFF. The CDR3 DNA follows: TGTGCCAGCAGTTATTCCGGGACAGGGGCCCTGGCCGAAGCTTTCTTT.

The rearrangement links TRBV15 to TRBJ2-2, with TRBD1 matching 9 bases. The CDR3 is 16 residues long. Trimming removed 4 bases from V and 5 bases from J; junction bases left unmatched: 8. Germline values: CDR1 LNHNV, CDR2 YYDKDF (reference sequence). The CDR3 DNA sequence: TGTGCCACCAGCACCCGGGACAGGGTGGGAACCGGGGAGCTGTTTTTT. Translation gives CATSTRDRVGTGELFF.

The rearrangement links TRBV7-2 to TRBJ1-4; unclear D gene. The CDR3 is made up of 16 amino acids. Germline V gene data show CDR1 as SGHTA and CDR2 as FQGNSA. V was trimmed by 1 base and J by 0 bases, leaving 9 bases between them. This chain's CDR3 is CASSLVTGTTNEKLFF. DNA of the CDR3: TGTGCCAGCAGCTTAGTAACGGGGACAACTAATGAAAAACTGTTTTTT.

For the CDR3, the DNA is TGTGCCAGCAGTGAGAAACAGGGTCGCACTGAAGCTTTCTTT. The encoded protein is CASSEKQGRTEAFF. This chain connects TRBV6-1 to TRBJ1-1, with D possibly TRBD1 on 6 matching bases. The germline V and J ends were trimmed by 3 bases and 4 bases, with 12 bases remaining between them. The CDR3 spans 14 residues. Germline lookup yields CDR1 MNHNS and CDR2 SASEGT.

The V and J genes are TRBV5-1 and TRBJ1-1, with 7 nucleotides matching TRBD1. CDR3 size: 13 residues. V trimming: 6 bases; J trimming: 3 bases; junction bases outside the gene matches: 5. Germline V gives CDR1 SGHRS, CDR2 YFSETQ. The CDR3, as DNA: TGCGCCAGCAAAGTACAGGGGCACACTGAAGCTTTCTTT. Residues: CASKVQGHTEAFF.

This sequence joins TRBV19 and TRBJ2-5; 8 positions agree with TRBD2. This CDR3 region has 15 residues. The J segment lost 4 bases and the V segment lost 5 bases, leaving 9 bases of the junction unmatched. Germline CDR1 reads LNHDA; CDR2 reads SQIVND (reference sequence). The CDR3 DNA sequence: TGTGCCAGTAGTCCTCTCGCGGGGGGAGGAGAGACCCAGTACTTC. Amino acid sequence: CASSPLAGGGETQYF.

The chain carries TRBV7-2 and TRBJ2-7, with a tentative D call TRBD2 (6 bases). V was cut by 5 bases and J by 6 bases, with 23 bases left in between. The germline CDR1 and CDR2 sequences are SGHTA and FQGNSA. The length of the CDR3 is 16 residues. DNA for the CDR3: TGTGCCAGCAGCCCTAGGAGAGTCGGGGGTACCTCCGAGCAGTACTTC. This codes for CASSPRRVGGTSEQYF. Variable domain in full (rest from reference TRBV7-2 and TRBJ2-7): GAGVSQSPSNKVTEKGKDVELRCDPISGHTALYWYRQSLGQGLEFLIYFQGNSAPDKSGLPSDRFSAERTGGSVSTLTIQRTQQEDSAVYLCASSPRRVGGTSEQYFGPGTRLTVT.

The chain couples TRBV13 to TRBJ1-4; 7 nucleotides match TRBD1. The CDR3 length is 15 residues. From germline, CDR1 is PRHDT and CDR2 FYEKMQ (reference sequence). V trimming: 1 base; J trimming: 5 bases; junction bases outside the gene matches: 4. The DNA of the CDR3 is TGTGCCAGCAGCTTAGACGGGACAGAGAATGAAAAACTGTTTTTT. As protein: CASSLDGTENEKLFF.

The chain uses TRBV5-8 and TRBJ1-2; D not resolved. V lost 4 bases, J lost 4 bases, and 14 bases lay in between. This CDR3 has 14 amino acids. Germline V gene data show CDR1 as SGHTS and CDR2 as YDEGEE. CDR3 in DNA: TGTGCCAGCAGCCGAGGGAGAGCGTTCTATGGCTACACCTTC. Translating gives CASSRGRAFYGYTF.

The J gene is TRBJ1-2, the V gene TRBV4-1, with D possibly TRBD1 on 5 matching bases. Trimming took off 0 bases at V and 4 bases at J, with 21 bases between the two ends. The germline gives CDR1 MGHRA, CDR2 YSYEKL. This CDR3 contains 18 residues. CDR3 nucleotide sequence: TGCGCCAGCAGCCAAGATCCAGTCGCGCAGGGTTTATCCTATGGCTACACCTTC. It specifies CASSQDPVAQGLSYGYTF.

The CDR3, as DNA: TGCGCCAGCACCTTCAGGGTTGGTACCTACGAGCAGTACTTC. It encodes CASTFRVGTYEQYF. The chain is built from TRBV4-1 and TRBJ2-7, with a weak D call TRBD1 (5 bases). The germline V and J ends were trimmed by 7 bases and 2 bases, with 15 bases remaining between them. Germline lookup yields CDR1 MGHRA and CDR2 YSYEKL. CDR3 length: 14 amino acids.

V usage is TRBV18 and J usage is TRBJ1-5; D is uncertain. This CDR3 comprises 14 residues. Germline V lookup: CDR1 KGHSH, CDR2 LQKENI. Trimming stripped 3 bases from V and 4 bases from J, with 10 bases between. For the CDR3, the DNA is TGTGCCAGCTCACCCATGGCAAATAATCAGCCCCAGCATTTT. As protein: CASSPMANNQPQHF.

The DNA of the CDR3 is TGTGCCAGCAGCCAAGAGGGCAGGGATCATTCACCCCTCCACTTT. As protein: CASSQEGRDHSPLHF. V gene TRBV3-1 (or the pseudogene TRBV3-2) combines with J gene TRBJ1-6; weak D call: TRBD1 (5 bases). The CDR3 extends over 15 amino acids. Trimming shortened V by 0 bases and J by 8 bases, and 11 bases separated the two germline ends. Germline V gene sequence: CDR1 LGHDT, CDR2 YNNKEL (reference sequence).

V is TRBV3-1 (or the pseudogene TRBV3-2) and J is TRBJ2-7; D may be TRBD1 (6 bases). The CDR3 contains 18 residues. The V gene lost 5 bases and the J gene lost 4 bases, with 27 bases spanning the gap. Germline V gene data show CDR1 as LGHDT and CDR2 as YNNKEL (reference sequence). CDR3 coding DNA: TGTGCCAGCAGCGATCTAGCAGGGATGCCTAGGGGGATGTACGAGCAGTACTTC. It yields the protein CASSDLAGMPRGMYEQYF.